This T cell receptor beta chain is drawn from a study of response to subunit inactivated influenza vaccine. The sample holds a few counts of this clonotype. The J segment lost 10 bases and the V segment lost 2 bases, leaving 8 bases of the junction unmatched. There are 15 residues in the CDR3. Germline CDR1 SEHNR, CDR2 FQNEAQ (reference sequence). Each CDR3 protein gets one entry after TCRdb re-called the RT-PCR reads with MiXCR. In the table there are roughly 670,000 distinct CDR3 sequences, 14% of which are singletons. This chain uses TRBV7-9 with TRBJ2-5; 12 positions match TRBD1. This clonotype originated in a man aged 50 to 60 who received an inactivated influenza vaccine. Sequencing used PBMCs from blood, obtained 14 days before vaccination. The CDR3 DNA reads as TGTGCCAGCAGCTTAAGTACCGGGACAGGGGGCGTCCAGTACTTC. Translating gives CASSLSTGTGGVQYF. The variable domain in full, with the rest retrieved from reference TRBV7-9 and TRBJ2-5, is DTGVSQNPRHKITKRGQNVTFRCDPISEHNRLYWYRQTLGQGPEFLTYFQNEAQLEKSRLLSDRFSAERPKGSFSTLEIQRTEQGDSAMYLCASSLSTGTGGVQYFGPGTRLLVL.